This T cell receptor beta chain was profiled in a study of regulatory T cells in long-lasting Graves disease (dated by TCRdb to about 2021). Background for the entire study: Patients with newly diagnosed Graves' disease had been on antithyroid drugs for under 3 months. A total of some 35 samples underwent TCR sequencing, from some 13 patients with persistent Graves' disease and approximately 20 patients with newly diagnosed Graves' disease. Persistent Graves' disease patients were compared with newly diagnosed Graves' disease patients by peripheral blood TCR sequencing and RNA sequencing. The study was conducted in China and was registered as a clinical trial.

The protocol used for the library was multiplex PCR. Sequencing was carried out with an Illumina HiSeq 4000. TCR beta libraries were built with iRepertoire HTBI primers and Arm-PCR amplification of CDR3 regions. PCR products were gel purified before sequencing. For the original study's pipeline: A total of 60 to 80 TRBV and 14 TRBJ segments were identified across samples and were used for gene usage analysis of CDR3 amino acid clonotypes. Filtered high-quality paired reads were merged into contigs using COPE and FqMerger. BLAST was used to align contigs to IMGT TRBV, TRBD and TRBJ reference genes, and CDR3 was defined according to IMGT. Highly expanded clones were defined as clonotypes with a frequency above 0.1%. Repertoire diversity was measured by Shannon entropy, and V-J evenness by the Gini coefficient. A clonotype was considered public if more than one individual shared it. TCRdb trimmed public reads at Q25 via fastp, called clones via MiXCR and kept in-frame beta chains. Identical CDR3 protein sequences are pooled into one entry, listed with their most common genes and DNA. The V and J calls were determined by TCRdb, not by the authors. This sample lists roughly 350,000 distinct CDR3 sequences; over 15% were detected once. Less than 35% of the sample rests with the top ten.

The sample's time point label, decoded: newly diagnosed GD, antithyroid drugs for less than 3 months. For both TCR sequencing and RNA sequencing, RNA was extracted from PBMCs using TRIzol. The diagnosis of Graves' disease followed American Thyroid Association guidelines. Recruitment of patients was carried out at an endocrinology department in Xi'an, China. Each patient gave about 8.1 milliliters of peripheral blood, collected in an EDTA anticoagulant tube. Ficoll Paque Plus density gradient separation was used to isolate PBMCs, and no additional T cell sorting was done. An Agilent 2100 Bioanalyzer and agarose gel were used to check RNA quality, while a NanoDrop 2000 measured RNA concentration. General conclusions and limits of the study: The authors noted that the small sample size was a limitation that may lower accuracy. The study examined only peripheral blood because the primary lesion, thyroid tissue, could not be accessed. Compared with newly diagnosed patients, persistent Graves' disease patients had lower TCR Shannon entropy and fewer highly expanded clones, which suggests clonal expansion. TRBV28, TRBJ1-2 and TRBJ2-5 were preferentially used in persistent disease, while TRBV20-1 and TRBJ2-1 were favored in newly diagnosed disease. Only the TCR beta chain was sequenced and analyzed. Persistent patients shared more public clonotypes among themselves (under 3,000) than newly diagnosed patients did (more than 950).

Germline trimming amounts to 4 bases on V and 2 bases on J, with 0 as the count of junction bases outside the gene matches. The CDR3 covers 15 residues, taking in both the cysteine and the phenylalanine. Only the CDR3 DNA stays, 45 bases, in frame from base 1. CDR1 and CDR2 (SGHRS, YFSETQ) derive from the germline V gene. This clonotype was counted at least ten times. Its antigen is unknown. Base-call qualities are not available, and no considerably larger clone is one nucleotide away. These records were also assigned to another study, of T cells in Graves' hyperthyroidism and ophthalmopathy. The second study's paper adds: Stable Graves' hyperthyroidism was defined as the absence of progression to ophthalmopathy over 18 months of follow-up. Hyperthyroidism patients were aged 18 to 65 years and newly diagnosed, with disease duration of less than 2 months. Exclusion was applied to patients with uncontrolled infections, other autoimmune diseases, pregnancy or lactation. Clinical symptoms, serum thyroxine and TRAb, thyroid ultrasound, and orbital computed tomography formed the basis for the diagnoses. The TCR CDR3 was subjected to a first round of RT-PCR using the HTBI primer set and the Qiagen OneStep RT-PCR kit. Most expanded thyroid clonotypes (frequency above 0.001) were also found in blood, which suggests that blood repertoires may mirror thyroid immune responses. In cross-validation, a model built on a 13 V-J signature told ophthalmopathy apart from stable hyperthyroidism with less than 90% sensitivity and around 83% specificity, and in testing the same model reached 80%/75%. During validation, the model predicted progression to ophthalmopathy a median of roughly six months ahead of onset, with around 65% sensitivity and 72% to 80% specificity. To identify distinguishing TCR V-J signatures, a discovery cohort of 100 or so patients was used, comprising some 45 with Graves' ophthalmopathy and roughly 60 with stable Graves' hyperthyroidism. An independent validation cohort of 18 to 20 hyperthyroidism patients and 15 or so patients who later progressed to ophthalmopathy tested prospective prediction of ophthalmopathy. The 90 to 100 discovery patients were randomly divided into training and test sets at a 7:3 ratio. Thyroid tissue and blood T-cell repertoires from about 6 Graves' hyperthyroidism patients were also compared in the study. After blood sampling, hyperthyroidism patients were treated with methimazole at a starting dose of 30 mg daily, and ophthalmopathy patients were treated with high-dose intravenous methylprednisolone. A second multiplex PCR round built the libraries, followed by size selection and purification. Sequencing of the libraries was done on an Illumina HiSeq2000 using paired-end 100 bp reads. SOAPnuke was used to process the raw data, with reads discarded if the reads contained adapters or uncalled bases, had a mean Phred below 15, or lacked an exact constant-primer or identifier match. COPE v1.2.5 was used to merge the high-quality paired reads, and each unique nucleotide sequence was defined as a clonotype. MiTCR v1.1 was used to align the clonotypes against IMGT TRBV, TRBD and TRBJ reference segments. The analysis included only V-J combinations with a frequency above 0.0001, which together covered approximately 99% of the repertoires. The TCS score was defined as F50 (clonal expansion) divided by E x V (chaos), with BLOSUM62-based TCRdist calculated between CDR3 peptides within each V-J. Welch's t-statistics and random forest reduced around 520 V-J features to fewer than 15, which were used in a naive Bayes classifier (R e1071). No statistical method was used to fix the sample size in advance, and group allocation was not hidden from the investigators. The paper reports TCR Vbeta CDR3 sequencing of roughly 140 peripheral blood samples: under 45 ophthalmopathy, roughly 74 hyperthyroidism and about 17 progressor patients.

The sample consisted of peripheral blood mononuclear cells (PBMCs), taken at new diagnosis, from a patient treated with antithyroid drugs. This receptor was identified in a man in his forties or fifties with Graves disease. Donor details come from another sample of the same person, matched by shared clones. The chain is made from TRBV5-1 and TRBJ2-1; TRBD2 agrees with 13 junctional bases. The CDR3 protein sequence reads: CASSGLAGAYNEQFF. The bases read TGCGCCAGCAGCGGACTAGCGGGGGCCTACAATGAGCAGTTCTTC.